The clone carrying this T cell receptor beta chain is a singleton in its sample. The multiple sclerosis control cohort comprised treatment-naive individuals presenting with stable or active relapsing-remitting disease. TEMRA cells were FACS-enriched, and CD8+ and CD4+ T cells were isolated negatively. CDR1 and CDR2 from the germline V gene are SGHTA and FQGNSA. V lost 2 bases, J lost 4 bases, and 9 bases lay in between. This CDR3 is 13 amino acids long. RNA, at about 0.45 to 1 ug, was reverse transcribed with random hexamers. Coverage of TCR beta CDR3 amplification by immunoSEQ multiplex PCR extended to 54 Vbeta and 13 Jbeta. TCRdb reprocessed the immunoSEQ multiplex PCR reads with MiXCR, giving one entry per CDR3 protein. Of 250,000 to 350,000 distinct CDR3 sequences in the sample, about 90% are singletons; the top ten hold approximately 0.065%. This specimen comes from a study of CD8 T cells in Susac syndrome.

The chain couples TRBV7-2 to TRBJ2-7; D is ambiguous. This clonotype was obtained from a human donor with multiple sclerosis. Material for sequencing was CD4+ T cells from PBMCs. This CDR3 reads CASSLQRLYEQYF. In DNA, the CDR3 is TGTGCCAGCAGCTTACAGAGATTGTACGAGCAGTACTTC.